This entry describes one T cell receptor (beta chain). The ends were cut back, 8 bases at V and 1 base at J, with 16 bases in the middle. This CDR3 comprises 15 residues. Germline V gene lookup returns CDR1 SNHLY and CDR2 FYNNEI. Sequencing used immunoSEQ multiplex PCR; TCRdb keeps in-frame clones, though not all of them. The sample consists of about 120,000 clones, about four fifths of them appearing once. Healthy donors had no documented immune events, such as infections, while sampled. The data originate from a study of identifying expanded T cells in peripheral blood. This clonotype was sampled from a person aged 18 to 70 in good health. The chain combines TRBV2 with TRBJ2-3, with D perhaps matching TRBD1 (6 bases). Sequencing was done on a sample of blood. In DNA form, the CDR3 reads TGTGCCAGCCATCAGGACAGCTTGGGCACAGATACGCAGTATTTT. Its translation: CASHQDSLGTDTQYF.